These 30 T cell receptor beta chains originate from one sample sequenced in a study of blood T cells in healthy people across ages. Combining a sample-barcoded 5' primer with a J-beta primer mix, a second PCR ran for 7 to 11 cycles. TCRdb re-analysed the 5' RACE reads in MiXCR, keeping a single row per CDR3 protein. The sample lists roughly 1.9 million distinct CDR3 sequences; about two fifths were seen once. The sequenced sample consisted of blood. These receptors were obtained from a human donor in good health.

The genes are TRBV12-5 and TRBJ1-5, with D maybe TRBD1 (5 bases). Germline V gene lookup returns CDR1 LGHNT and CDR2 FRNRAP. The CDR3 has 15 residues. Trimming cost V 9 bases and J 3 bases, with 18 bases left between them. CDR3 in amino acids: CASGQGLLDNQPQHF. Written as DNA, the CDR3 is TGTGCTAGCGGTCAGGGACTCCTCGACAATCAGCCCCAGCATTTT.

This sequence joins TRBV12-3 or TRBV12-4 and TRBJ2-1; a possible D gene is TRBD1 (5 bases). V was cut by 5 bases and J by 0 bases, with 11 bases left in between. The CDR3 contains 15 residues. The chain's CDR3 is CASSPDRLSYNEQFF. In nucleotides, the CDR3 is TGTGCCAGCAGTCCCGACAGACTCTCCTACAATGAGCAGTTCTTC.

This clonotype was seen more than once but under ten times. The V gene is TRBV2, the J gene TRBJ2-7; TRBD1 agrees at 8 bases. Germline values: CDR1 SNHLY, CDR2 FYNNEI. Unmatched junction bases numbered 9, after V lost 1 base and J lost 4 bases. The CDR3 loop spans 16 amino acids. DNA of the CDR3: TGTGCCAGCAGTGAAGTCGTTTCAGGGGGCGCGTACGAGCAGTACTTC. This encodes CASSEVVSGGAYEQYF.

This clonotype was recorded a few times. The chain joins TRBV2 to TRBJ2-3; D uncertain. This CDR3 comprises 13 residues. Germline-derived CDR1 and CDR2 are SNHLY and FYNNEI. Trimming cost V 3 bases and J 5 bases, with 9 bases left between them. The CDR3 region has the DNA TGTGCCAGCAGTGATGTGGGCCTAGATACGCAGTATTTT. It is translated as CASSDVGLDTQYF.

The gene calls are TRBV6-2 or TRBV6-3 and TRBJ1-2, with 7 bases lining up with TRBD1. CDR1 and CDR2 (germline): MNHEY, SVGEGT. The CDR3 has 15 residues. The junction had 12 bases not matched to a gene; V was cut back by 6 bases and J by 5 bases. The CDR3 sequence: CASRPAFRDRYGYTF. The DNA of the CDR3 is TGTGCCAGCAGACCTGCTTTCCGGGACAGATATGGCTACACCTTC.

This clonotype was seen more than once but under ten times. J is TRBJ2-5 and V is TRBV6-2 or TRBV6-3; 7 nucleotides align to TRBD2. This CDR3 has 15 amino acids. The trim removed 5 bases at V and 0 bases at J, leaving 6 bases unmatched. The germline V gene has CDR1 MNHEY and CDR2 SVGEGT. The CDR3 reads CASSRIGTNQETQYF. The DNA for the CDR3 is TGTGCCAGCAGTCGCATCGGGACTAACCAAGAGACCCAGTACTTC.

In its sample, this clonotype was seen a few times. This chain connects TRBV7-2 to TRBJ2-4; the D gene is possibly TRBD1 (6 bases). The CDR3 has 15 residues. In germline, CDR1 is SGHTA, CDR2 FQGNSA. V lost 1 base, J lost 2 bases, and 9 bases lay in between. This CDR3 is CASSLEWGPKNIQYF. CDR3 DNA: TGTGCCAGCAGCTTAGAGTGGGGGCCCAAAAACATTCAGTACTTC.

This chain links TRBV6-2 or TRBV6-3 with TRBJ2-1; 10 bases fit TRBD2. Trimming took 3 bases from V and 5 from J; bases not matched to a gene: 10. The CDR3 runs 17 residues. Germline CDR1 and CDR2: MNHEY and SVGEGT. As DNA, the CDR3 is TGTGCCAGCAGTTATCGGGTAGCGGGGGGCAATGACAATGAGCAGTTCTTC. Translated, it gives CASSYRVAGGNDNEQFF.

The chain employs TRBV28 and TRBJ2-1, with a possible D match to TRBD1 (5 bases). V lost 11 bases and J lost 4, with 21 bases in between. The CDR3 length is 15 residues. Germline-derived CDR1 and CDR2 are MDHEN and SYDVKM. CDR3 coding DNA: TGTGCCGGCAACACTCTCAGGGCCGTTTACAATGAGCAGTTCTTC. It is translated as CAGNTLRAVYNEQFF.

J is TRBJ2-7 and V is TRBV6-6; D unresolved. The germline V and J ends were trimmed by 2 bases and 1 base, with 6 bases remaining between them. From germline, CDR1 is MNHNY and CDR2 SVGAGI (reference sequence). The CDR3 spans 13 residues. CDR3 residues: CASSYVSSYEQYF. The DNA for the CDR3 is TGTGCCAGCAGTTACGTCAGTTCCTACGAGCAGTACTTC.

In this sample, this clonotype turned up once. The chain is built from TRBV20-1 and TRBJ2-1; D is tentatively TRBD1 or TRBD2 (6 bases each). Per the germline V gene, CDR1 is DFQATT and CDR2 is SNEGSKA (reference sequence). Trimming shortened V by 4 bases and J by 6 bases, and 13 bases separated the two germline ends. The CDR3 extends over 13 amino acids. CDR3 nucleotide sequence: TGCAGTGCTAACTTTGAGGGGGGCAATGAGCAGTTCTTC. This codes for CSANFEGGNEQFF.

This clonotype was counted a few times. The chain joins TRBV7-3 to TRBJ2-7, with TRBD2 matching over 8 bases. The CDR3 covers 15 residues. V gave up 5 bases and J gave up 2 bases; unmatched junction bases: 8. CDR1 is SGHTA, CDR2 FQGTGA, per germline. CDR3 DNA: TGTGCCAGCAGCGCAAGCGGGGGCCCGCCCTACGAGCAGTACTTC. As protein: CASSASGGPPYEQYF. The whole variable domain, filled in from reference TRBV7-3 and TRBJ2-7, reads GAGVSQTPSNKVTEKGKYVELRCDPISGHTALYWYRQSLGQGPEFLIYFQGTGAADDSGLPNDRFFAVRPEGSVSTLKIQRTERGDSAVYLCASSASGGPPYEQYFGPGTRLTVT.

CDR3 sequence (DNA): TGCAGCCCCAGACGACCGAACACCGGGGAGCTGTTTTTT. This gives the protein CSPRRPNTGELFF. The chain is built from TRBV20-1 and TRBJ2-2, with no clear D. From germline, CDR1 is DFQATT and CDR2 SNEGSKA (reference sequence). The CDR3 runs 13 residues.

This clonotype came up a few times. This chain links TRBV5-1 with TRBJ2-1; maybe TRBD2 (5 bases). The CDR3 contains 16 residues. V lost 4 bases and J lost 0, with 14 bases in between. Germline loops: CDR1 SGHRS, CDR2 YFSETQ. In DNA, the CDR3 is TGCGCCAGCAGCCTGGACGGACTTAGCTCCTACAATGAGCAGTTCTTC. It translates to CASSLDGLSSYNEQFF.

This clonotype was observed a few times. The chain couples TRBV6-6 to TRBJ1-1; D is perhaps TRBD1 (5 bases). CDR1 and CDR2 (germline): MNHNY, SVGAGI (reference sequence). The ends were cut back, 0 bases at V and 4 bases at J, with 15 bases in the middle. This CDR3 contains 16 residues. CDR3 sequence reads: CASSYSKGSFATEAFF. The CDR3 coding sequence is TGTGCCAGCAGTTACTCGAAGGGGTCGTTCGCCACTGAAGCTTTCTTT.

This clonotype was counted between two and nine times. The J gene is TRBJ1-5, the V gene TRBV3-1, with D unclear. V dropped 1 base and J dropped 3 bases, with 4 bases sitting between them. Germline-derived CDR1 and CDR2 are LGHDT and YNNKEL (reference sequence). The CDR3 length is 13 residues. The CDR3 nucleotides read TGTGCCAGCAGCCAAGTGGTCAATCAGCCCCAGCATTTT. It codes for CASSQVVNQPQHF.

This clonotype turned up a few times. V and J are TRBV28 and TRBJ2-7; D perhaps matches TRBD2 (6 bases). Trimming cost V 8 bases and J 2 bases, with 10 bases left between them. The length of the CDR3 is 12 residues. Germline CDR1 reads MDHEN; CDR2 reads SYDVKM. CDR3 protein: CASGAGTYEQYF. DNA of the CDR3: TGTGCCAGCGGTGCGGGGACCTACGAGCAGTACTTC.

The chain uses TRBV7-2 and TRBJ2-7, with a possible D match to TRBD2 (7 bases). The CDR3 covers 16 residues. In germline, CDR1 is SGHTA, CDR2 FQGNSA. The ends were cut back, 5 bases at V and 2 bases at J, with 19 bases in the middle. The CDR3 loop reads CASSPRGGHPPYEQYF. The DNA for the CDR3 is TGTGCCAGCAGCCCGAGGGGGGGGCATCCGCCCTACGAGCAGTACTTC.

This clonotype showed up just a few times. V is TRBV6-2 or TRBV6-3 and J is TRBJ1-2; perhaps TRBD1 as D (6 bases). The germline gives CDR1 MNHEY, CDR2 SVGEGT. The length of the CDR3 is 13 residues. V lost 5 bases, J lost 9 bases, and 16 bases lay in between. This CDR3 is CASSDLGQGSYTF. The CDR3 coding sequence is TGTGCCAGCAGTGACCTGGGACAAGGAAGCTACACCTTC.

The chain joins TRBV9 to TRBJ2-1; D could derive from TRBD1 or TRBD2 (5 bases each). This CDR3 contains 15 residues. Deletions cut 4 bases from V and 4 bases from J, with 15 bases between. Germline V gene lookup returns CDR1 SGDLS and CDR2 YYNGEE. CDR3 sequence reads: CASSLGTVSYNEQFF. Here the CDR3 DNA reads TGTGCCAGCAGCCTCGGGACCGTGAGTTACAATGAGCAGTTCTTC.

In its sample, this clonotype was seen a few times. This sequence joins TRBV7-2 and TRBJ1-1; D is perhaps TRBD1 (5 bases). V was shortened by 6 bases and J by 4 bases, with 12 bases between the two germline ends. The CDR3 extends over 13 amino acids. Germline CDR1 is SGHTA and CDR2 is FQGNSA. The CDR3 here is CASRSTGGTEAFF. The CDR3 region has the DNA TGTGCCAGCAGAAGCACGGGGGGCACTGAAGCTTTCTTT.

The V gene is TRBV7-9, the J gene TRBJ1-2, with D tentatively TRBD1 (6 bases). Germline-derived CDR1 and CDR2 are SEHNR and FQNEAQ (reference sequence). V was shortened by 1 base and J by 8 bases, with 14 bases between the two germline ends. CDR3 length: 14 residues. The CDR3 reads CASSLGPGAMGYTF. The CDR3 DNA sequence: TGTGCCAGCAGCTTAGGGCCAGGGGCTATGGGCTACACCTTC.

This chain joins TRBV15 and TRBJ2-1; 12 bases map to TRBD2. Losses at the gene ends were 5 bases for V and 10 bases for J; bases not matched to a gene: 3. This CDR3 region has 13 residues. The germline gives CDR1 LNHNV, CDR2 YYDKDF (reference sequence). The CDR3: CATSRLAGEEQFF. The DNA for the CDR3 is TGTGCCACCAGCCGACTAGCGGGAGAGGAGCAGTTCTTC. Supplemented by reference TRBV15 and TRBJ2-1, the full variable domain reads DAMVIQNPRYQVTQFGKPVTLSCSQTLNHNVMYWYQQKSSQAPKLLFHYYDKDFNNEADTPDNFQSRRPNTSFCFLDIRSPGLGDTAMYLCATSRLAGEEQFFGPGTRLTVL.

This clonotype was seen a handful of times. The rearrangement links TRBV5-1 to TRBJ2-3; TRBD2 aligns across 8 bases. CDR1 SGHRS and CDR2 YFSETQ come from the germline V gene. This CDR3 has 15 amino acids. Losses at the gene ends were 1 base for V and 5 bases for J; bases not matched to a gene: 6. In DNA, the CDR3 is TGCGCCAGCAGCTTGAGAGTCGCGGGGGGAGATACGCAGTATTTT. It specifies CASSLRVAGGDTQYF. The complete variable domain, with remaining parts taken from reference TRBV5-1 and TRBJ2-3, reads KAGVTQTPRYLIKTRGQQVTLSCSPISGHRSVSWYQQTPGQGLQFLFEYFSETQRNKGNFPGRFSGRQFSNSRSEMNVSTLELGDSALYLCASSLRVAGGDTQYFGPGTRLTVL.

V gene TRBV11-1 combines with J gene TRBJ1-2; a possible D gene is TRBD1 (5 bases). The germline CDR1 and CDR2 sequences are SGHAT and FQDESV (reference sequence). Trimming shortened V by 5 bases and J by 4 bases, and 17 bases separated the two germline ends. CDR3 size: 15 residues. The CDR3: CASSQGEGLIYGYTF. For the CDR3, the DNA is TGTGCCAGCAGCCAAGGGGAGGGGCTGATCTATGGCTACACCTTC.

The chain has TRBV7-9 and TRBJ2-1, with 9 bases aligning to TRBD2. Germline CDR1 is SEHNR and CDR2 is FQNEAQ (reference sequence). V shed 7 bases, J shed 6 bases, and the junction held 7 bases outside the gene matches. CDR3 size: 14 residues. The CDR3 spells CASNLAGALNEQFF. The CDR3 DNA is TGTGCCAGCAATTTAGCGGGGGCTCTCAATGAGCAGTTCTTC. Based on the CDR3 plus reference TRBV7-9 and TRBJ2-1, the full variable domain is DTGVSQNPRHKITKRGQNVTFRCDPISEHNRLYWYRQTLGQGPEFLTYFQNEAQLEKSRLLSDRFSAERPKGSFSTLEIQRTEQGDSAMYLCASNLAGALNEQFFGPGTRLTVL.

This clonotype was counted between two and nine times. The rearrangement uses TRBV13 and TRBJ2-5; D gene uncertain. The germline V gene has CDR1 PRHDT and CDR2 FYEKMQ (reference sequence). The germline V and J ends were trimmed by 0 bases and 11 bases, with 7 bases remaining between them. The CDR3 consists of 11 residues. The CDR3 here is CASSLGDKQYF. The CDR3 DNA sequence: TGTGCCAGCAGCTTAGGGGATAAGCAGTACTTC. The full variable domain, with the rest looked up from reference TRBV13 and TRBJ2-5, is AAGVIQSPRHLIKEKRETATLKCYPIPRHDTVYWYQQGPGQDPQFLISFYEKMQSDKGSIPDRFSAQQFSDYHSELNMSSLELGDSALYFCASSLGDKQYFGPGTRLLVL.

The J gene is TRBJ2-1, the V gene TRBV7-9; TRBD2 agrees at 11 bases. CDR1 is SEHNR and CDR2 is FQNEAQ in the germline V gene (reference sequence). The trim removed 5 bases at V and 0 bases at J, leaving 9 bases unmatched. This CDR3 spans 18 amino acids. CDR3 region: CASSPGLAGLSSYNEQFF. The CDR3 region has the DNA TGTGCCAGCAGCCCCGGACTAGCGGGCCTGAGCTCCTACAATGAGCAGTTCTTC.

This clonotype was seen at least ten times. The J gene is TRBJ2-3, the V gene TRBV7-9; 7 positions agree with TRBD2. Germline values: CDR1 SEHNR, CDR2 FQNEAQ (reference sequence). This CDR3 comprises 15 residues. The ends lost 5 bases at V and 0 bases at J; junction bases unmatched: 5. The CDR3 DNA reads TGTGCCAGCAGCCCGTTGGGAGGGAGCACAGATACGCAGTATTTT. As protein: CASSPLGGSTDTQYF.

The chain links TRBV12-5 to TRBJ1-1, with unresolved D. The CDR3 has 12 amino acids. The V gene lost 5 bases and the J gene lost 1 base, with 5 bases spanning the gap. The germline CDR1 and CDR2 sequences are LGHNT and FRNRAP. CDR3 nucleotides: TGTGCTAGTGGTCCCTCGAACACTGAAGCTTTCTTT. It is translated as CASGPSNTEAFF. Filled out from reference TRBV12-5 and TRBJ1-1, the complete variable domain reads DARVTQTPRHKVTEMGQEVTMRCQPILGHNTVFWYRQTMMQGLELLAYFRNRAPLDDSGMPKDRFSAEMPDATLATLKIQPSEPRDSAVYFCASGPSNTEAFFGQGTRLTVV.